The 2 T cell receptor beta chains in this list originate from one sample, sequenced in a study of blood T cells in healthy people across ages. A J-beta primer mix and a sample-barcoded 5' primer were used in a second PCR of roughly 6 to 11 cycles. TCRdb passed the 5' RACE reads through MiXCR, listing each CDR3 protein once. The sample has about 1.5 million distinct CDR3 sequences, about 42% seen once. The sample was blood. The receptors derive from a young woman in good health.

The genes are TRBV7-2 and TRBJ2-7; 7 nucleotides align to TRBD1. V lost 0 bases to trimming and J lost 3 bases; unmatched junction nucleotides: 8. This CDR3 is built from 16 residues. Germline CDR1 SGHTA, CDR2 FQGNSA. The CDR3 region has the DNA TGTGCCAGCAGCTTAGCTACAGGGGAATTACTCTACGAGCAGTACTTC. The encoded protein is CASSLATGELLYEQYF.

The chain has TRBV29-1 and TRBJ1-2; TRBD1 might be the D (6 bases). The length of the CDR3 is 14 residues. Trimming removed 2 bases from V and 5 bases from J, with 15 bases in between. Germline V CDR1 and CDR2: SQVTM, ANQGSEA. The CDR3 nucleotides read TGCAGCGTTGAAAAGGGGGGCAGGAGGTATGGCTACACCTTC. Protein: CSVEKGGRRYGYTF.